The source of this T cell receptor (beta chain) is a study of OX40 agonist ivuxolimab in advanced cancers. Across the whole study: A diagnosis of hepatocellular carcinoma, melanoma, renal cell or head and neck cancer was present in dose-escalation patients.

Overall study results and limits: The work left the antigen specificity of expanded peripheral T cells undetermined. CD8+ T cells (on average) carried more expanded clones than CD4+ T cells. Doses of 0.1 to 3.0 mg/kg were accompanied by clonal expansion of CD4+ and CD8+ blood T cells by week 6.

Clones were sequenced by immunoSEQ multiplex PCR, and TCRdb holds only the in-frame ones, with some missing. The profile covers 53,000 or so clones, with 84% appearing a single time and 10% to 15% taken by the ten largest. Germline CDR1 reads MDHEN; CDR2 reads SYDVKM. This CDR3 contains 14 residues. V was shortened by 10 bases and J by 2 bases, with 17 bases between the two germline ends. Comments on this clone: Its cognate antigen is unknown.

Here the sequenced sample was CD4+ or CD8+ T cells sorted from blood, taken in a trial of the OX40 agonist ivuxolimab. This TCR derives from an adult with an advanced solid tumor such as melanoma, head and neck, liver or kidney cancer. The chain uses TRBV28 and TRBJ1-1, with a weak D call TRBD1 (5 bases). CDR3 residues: CAITSAGYNTEAFF. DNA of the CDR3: TGTGCCATTACCTCGGCAGGGTATAACACTGAAGCTTTCTTT.